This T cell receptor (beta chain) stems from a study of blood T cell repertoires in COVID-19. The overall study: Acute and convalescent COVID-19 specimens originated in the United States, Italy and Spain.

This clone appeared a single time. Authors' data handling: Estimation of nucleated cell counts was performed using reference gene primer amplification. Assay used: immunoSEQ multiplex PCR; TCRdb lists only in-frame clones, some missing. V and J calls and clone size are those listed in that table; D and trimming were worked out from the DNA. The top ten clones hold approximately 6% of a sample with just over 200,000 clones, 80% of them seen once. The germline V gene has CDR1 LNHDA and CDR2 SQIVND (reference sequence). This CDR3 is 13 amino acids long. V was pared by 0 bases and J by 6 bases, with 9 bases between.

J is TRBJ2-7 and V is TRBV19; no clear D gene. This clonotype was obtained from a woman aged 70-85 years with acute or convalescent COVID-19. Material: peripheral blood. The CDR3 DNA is TGTGCCAGTAGTATAGATGGAGCGCGCGAGCAGTACTTC. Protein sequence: CASSIDGAREQYF.